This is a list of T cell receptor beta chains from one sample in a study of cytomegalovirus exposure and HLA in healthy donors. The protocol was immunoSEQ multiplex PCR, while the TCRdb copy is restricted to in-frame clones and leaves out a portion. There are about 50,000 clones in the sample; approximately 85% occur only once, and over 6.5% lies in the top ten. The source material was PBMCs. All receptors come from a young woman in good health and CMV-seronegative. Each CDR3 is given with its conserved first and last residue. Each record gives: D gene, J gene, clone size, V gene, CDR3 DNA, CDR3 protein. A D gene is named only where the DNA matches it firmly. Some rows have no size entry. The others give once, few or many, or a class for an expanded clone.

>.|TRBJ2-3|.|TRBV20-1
TGCAGTGGCGGATACACAGATACGCAGTATTTT
CSGGYTDTQYF
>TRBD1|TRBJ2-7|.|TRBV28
TGTGCCAGCAGTTATAACAGGGGTGTTAGCTCCTACGAGCAGTACTTC
CASSYNRGVSSYEQYF
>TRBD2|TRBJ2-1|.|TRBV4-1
TGCGCCAGCAGCCTTGGGGTAGCGGGAGGGGTCAATGAGCAGTTCTTC
CASSLGVAGGVNEQFF
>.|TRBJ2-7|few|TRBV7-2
TGTGCCAGCAGCTTCCAGGGGGGCGACGAGCAGTACTTC
CASSFQGGDEQYF
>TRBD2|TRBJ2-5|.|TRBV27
TGTGCCAGCGGGGCTCTGGGCGGGAGCCAAGAGACCCAGTACTTC
CASGALGGSQETQYF
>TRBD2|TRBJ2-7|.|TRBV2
TGTGCCAGCAGTGAGGCTAGCGGGATATACGAGCAGTACTTC
CASSEASGIYEQYF
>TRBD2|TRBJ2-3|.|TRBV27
TGTGCCAGCAGTCCCGGGACTAGCGGTAGCACAGATACGCAGTATTTT
CASSPGTSGSTDTQYF
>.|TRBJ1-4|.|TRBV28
TGTGCCAGCAGTTTATCGGTGGATGAAAAACTGTTTTTT
CASSLSVDEKLFF
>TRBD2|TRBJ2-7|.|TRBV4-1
TGCGCCAGCAGCCACCCGGGACTAGCGTCCCCCGAGCAGTACTTC
CASSHPGLASPEQYF
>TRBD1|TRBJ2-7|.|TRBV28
TGTGCCAGCAGCGAAACCGGGACAGGGTCATCCTACGAGCAGTACTTC
CASSETGTGSSYEQYF
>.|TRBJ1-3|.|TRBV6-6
TGTGCCAGCAGTTTACCAGGGCTAGGAAACACCATATATTTT
CASSLPGLGNTIYF
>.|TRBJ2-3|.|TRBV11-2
TGTGCCAGCAGCTTGGAGGATACGCAGTATTTT
CASSLEDTQYF
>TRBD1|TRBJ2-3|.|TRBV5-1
TGCGCCAGCAGCCAGGGACAGGGGGGAACATATTCTAGCACAGATACGCAGTATTTT
CASSQGQGGTYSSTDTQYF
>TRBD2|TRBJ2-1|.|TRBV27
TGTGCCAGCAGCATTATCACTAGCGGGAGTGGCGATGAGCAGTTCTTC
CASSIITSGSGDEQFF
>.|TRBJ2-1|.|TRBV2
TGTGCCAGCCGCAGGAATTCCTACAATGAGCAGTTCTTC
CASRRNSYNEQFF
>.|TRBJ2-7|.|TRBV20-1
TGCAGTGTAGGGGAAATCATCGAGCAGTACTTC
CSVGEIIEQYF
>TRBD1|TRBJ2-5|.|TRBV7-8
TGTGCCAGCAGCTTACCCGTTTCCCGAAGACAGGGACCCGGGGCCCAGTACTTC
CASSLPVSRRQGPGAQYF
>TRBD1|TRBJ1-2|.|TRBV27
TGTGCCAGCAGTTCGCTCACCTTACAGGGGTCTAACTATGGCTACACCTTC
CASSSLTLQGSNYGYTF
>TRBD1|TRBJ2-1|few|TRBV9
TGTGCCAGCAGCGGATTAGGGGGCGGATACAATGAGCAGTTCTTC
CASSGLGGGYNEQFF
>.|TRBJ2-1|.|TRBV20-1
TGCAGTGCTAGCGACAATGAGCAGTTCTTC
CSASDNEQFF
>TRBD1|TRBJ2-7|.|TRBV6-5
TGTGCCAGCAGCCAGAAAGGGACAGCGCAGTACTTC
CASSQKGTAQYF
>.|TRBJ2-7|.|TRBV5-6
TGTGCCAGCAGCTTACGTCCTCCCAGGGAGCAGTACTTC
CASSLRPPREQYF
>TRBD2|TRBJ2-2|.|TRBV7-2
TGTGCCAGCAGCTTGAGAGCGGGAATAGCCGGGGAGCTGTTTTTT
CASSLRAGIAGELFF
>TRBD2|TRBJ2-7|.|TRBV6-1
TGTGCCAGCAGTGAAGCTAGTGGGAGGGCCCTCTCCTACGAGCAGTACTTC
CASSEASGRALSYEQYF
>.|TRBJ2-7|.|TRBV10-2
TGCGCCAGCGGCCGAGCGGCCCGCTACGAGCAGTACTTC
CASGRAARYEQYF
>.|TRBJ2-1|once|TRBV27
TGTGCCAGCTTCAGAGCGGGGACAATCAATGAGCAGTTCTTC
CASFRAGTINEQFF
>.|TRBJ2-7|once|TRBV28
TGTGCCAGCAGAACCCCGAGCTACGAGCAGTACTTC
CASRTPSYEQYF
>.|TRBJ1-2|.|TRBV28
TGTGCCAGCAGTTGGGTAGCAAGGAAGCTGTATGGCTACACCTTC
CASSWVARKLYGYTF
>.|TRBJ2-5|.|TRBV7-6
TGTGCCAGCAGCACTAGTCCAGGGGAAGAGACCCAGTACTTC
CASSTSPGEETQYF
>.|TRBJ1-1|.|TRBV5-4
TGTGCCAGCAGCTCCAGGGCGGCGGACACTGAAGCTTTCTTT
CASSSRAADTEAFF
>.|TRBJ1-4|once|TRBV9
TGTGCCAGCAGCCGAGAGTCAACTAATGAAAAACTGTTTTTT
CASSRESTNEKLFF
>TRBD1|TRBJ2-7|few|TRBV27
TGTGCCAGCAGTTTCCGGACAGGGGACTACGAGCAGTACTTC
CASSFRTGDYEQYF
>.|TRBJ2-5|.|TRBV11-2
TGTGCCAGCAGCTTAGGGGTGGGCGGGGAGACCCAGTACTTC
CASSLGVGGETQYF
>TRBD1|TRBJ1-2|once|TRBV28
TGTGCCAGCAGTCCCAGGGGGAAGAGCTATGGCTACACCTTC
CASSPRGKSYGYTF
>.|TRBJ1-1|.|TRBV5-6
TGTGCCAGCAGCTTGGCCTTGGTTGAGGCTGAAGCTTTCTTT
CASSLALVEAEAFF
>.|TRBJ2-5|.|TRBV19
TGTGCCAGTAGTATAAATACCGACAAGAACCAAGAGACCCAGTACTTC
CASSINTDKNQETQYF
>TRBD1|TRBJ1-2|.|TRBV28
TGTGCCAGCAGTCTTATGGGGGGACAGGGGGCTAGGGGCTACACCTTC
CASSLMGGQGARGYTF
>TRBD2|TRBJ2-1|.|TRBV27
TGTGCCAGCTCGGGACTAGCGGGAGGGGTAGAGCAGTTCTTC
CASSGLAGGVEQFF
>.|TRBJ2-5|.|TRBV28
TGTGCCAGCAGTTTACCCGGGGTAGTCAGGGGCCAAGAGACCCAGTACTTC
CASSLPGVVRGQETQYF
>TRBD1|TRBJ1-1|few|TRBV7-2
TGTGCCAGCAGCTTCCGGACAGGGAGGGGGAACACTGAAGCTTTCTTT
CASSFRTGRGNTEAFF
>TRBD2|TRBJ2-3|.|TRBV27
TGTGCCAGCAGTTTATCCTGGACTAGCGGGAGGGCCAGAGATACGCAGTATTTT
CASSLSWTSGRARDTQYF